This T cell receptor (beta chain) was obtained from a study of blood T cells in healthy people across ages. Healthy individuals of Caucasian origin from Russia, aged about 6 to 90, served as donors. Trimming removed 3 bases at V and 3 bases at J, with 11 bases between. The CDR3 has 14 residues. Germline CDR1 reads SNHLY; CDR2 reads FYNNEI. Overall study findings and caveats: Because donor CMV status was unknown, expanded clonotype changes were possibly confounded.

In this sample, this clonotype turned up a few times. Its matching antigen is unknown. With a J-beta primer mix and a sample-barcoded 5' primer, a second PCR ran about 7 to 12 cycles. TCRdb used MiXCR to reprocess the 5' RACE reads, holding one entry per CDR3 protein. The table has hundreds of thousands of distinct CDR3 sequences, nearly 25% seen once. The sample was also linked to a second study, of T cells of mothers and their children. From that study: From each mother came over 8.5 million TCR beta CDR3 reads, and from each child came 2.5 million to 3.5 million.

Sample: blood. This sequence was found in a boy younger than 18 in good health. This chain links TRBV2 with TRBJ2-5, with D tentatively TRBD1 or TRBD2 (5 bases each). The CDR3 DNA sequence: TGTGCCAGCAGTGACGAGGGGATCGAAGAGACCCAGTACTTC. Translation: CASSDEGIEETQYF. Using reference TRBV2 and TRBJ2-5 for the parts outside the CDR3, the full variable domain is EPEVTQTPSHQVTQMGQEVILRCVPISNHLYFYWYRQILGQKVEFLVSFYNNEISEKSEIFDDQFSVERPDGSNFTLKIRSTKLEDSAMYFCASSDEGIEETQYFGPGTRLLVL.